Listed here is a single TCR beta chain. The repertoire was sequenced with immunoSEQ multiplex PCR; TCRdb's copy has only in-frame clones and lacks some. The sample lists 90,000 to 120,000 clones, approximately 90% occurring once. The data stem from a study of OX40 agonist ivuxolimab in advanced cancers. The CDR3 loop spans 17 amino acids. The V and J ends lost 0 bases and 5 bases, in that order; junction bases with no gene match: 5. CDR1 WNHNN and CDR2 SYGVQD come from the germline V gene (reference sequence). The receptor comes from an adult with an advanced solid tumor such as melanoma, head and neck, liver or kidney cancer. This specimen was CD4+ or CD8+ T cells sorted from blood, taken in a trial of the OX40 agonist ivuxolimab. The gene calls are TRBV10-1 and TRBJ2-1; TRBD2 matches at 12 bases. The CDR3 loop reads CASSESRSSGRDNEQFF. In DNA form, the CDR3 reads TGCGCCAGCAGTGAGTCGAGGTCTAGCGGGAGGGACAATGAGCAGTTCTTC.